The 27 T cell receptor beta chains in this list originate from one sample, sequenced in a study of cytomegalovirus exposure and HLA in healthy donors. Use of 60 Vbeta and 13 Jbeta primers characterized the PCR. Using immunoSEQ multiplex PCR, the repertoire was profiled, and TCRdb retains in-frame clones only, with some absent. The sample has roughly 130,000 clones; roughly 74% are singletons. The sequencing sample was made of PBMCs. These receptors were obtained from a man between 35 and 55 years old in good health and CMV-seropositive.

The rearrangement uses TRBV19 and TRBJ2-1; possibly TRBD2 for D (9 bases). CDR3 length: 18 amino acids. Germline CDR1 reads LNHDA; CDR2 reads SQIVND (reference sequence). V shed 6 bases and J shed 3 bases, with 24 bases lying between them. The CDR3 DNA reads TGTGCCAGTAGCCCGGGACAGGCGACTAGCGGCGACTACAATGAGCAGTTCTTC. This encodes CASSPGQATSGDYNEQFF.

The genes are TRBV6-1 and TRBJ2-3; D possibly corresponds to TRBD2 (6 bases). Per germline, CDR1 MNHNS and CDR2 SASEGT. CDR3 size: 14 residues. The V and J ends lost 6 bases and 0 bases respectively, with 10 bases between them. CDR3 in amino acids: CASRKGTSTDTQYF. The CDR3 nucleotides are TGTGCCAGCAGAAAAGGGACTAGCACAGATACGCAGTATTTT.

The CDR3, as DNA: TGTGCCAGCAGTGCCCGTAGCGGCAATGAGCAGTTCTTC. Encoded protein: CASSARSGNEQFF. The chain employs TRBV6-4 and TRBJ2-1; possible D gene TRBD2, 6 bases. Trimming pared 4 bases from V and 6 bases from J, leaving 10 bases between. In germline, CDR1 is MRHNA, CDR2 SNTAGT. This CDR3 spans 13 amino acids.

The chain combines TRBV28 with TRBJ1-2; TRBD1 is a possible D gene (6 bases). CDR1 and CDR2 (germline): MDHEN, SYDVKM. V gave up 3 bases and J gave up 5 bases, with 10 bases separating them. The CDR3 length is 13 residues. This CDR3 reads CASSLTQGYGYTF. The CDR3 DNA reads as TGTGCCAGCAGTTTGACTCAGGGGTATGGCTACACCTTC.

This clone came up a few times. The DNA of the CDR3 is TGTGCCAGCAGCTTGGGAGCAGGACCCTACGAGCAGTACTTC. As protein: CASSLGAGPYEQYF. The genes are TRBV7-8 and TRBJ2-7, with TRBD2 as a possible D gene (5 bases). CDR3 size: 14 residues. The germline V gene has CDR1 SGHVS and CDR2 FQNEAQ. V dropped 3 bases and J dropped 2 bases, with 11 bases sitting between them.

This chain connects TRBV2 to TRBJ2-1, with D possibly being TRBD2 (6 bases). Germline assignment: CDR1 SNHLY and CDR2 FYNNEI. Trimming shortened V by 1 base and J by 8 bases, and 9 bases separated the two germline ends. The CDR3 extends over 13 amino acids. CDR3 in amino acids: CASSEGGRYEQFF. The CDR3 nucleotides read TGTGCCAGCAGTGAAGGGGGGAGGTATGAGCAGTTCTTC.

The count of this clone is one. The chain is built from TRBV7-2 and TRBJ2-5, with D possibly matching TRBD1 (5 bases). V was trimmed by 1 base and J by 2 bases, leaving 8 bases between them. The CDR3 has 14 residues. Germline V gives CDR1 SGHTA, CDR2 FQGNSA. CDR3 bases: TGTGCCAGCAGCTTAGGACAGCATCAAGAGACCCAGTACTTC. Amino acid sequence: CASSLGQHQETQYF.

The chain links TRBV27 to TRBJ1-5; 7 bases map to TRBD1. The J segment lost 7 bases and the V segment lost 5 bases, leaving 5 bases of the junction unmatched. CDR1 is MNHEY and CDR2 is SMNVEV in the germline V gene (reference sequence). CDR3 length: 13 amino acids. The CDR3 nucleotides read TGTGCCAGCAGTGACAGGGAAGGGCAGCCCCAGCATTTT. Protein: CASSDREGQPQHF.

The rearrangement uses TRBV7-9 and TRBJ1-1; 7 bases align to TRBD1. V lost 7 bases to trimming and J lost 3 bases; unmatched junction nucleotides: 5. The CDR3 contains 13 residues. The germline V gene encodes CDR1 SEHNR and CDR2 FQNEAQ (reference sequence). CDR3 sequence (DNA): TGTGCCAGCATCGACAGGGCGGACACTGAAGCTTTCTTT. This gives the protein CASIDRADTEAFF.

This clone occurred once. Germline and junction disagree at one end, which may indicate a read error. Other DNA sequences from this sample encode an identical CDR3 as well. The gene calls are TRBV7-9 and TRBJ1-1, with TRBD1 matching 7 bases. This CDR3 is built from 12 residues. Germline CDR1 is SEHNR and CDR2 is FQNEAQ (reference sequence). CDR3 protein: CSSSLVQGEAFF. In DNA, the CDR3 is TGTTCCAGCAGCTTAGTACAGGGGGAAGCTTTCTTT.

The CDR3 protein is CASSSRQGGYGYTF. The CDR3 DNA follows: TGTGCCAGCAGTTCAAGACAGGGGGGCTATGGCTACACCTTC. The chain carries TRBV11-1 and TRBJ1-2; 9 bases match TRBD1. V lost 6 bases and J lost 4; bases outside the gene matches: 6. The CDR3 is 14 residues long. CDR1 is SGHAT and CDR2 is FQDESV in the germline V gene (reference sequence).

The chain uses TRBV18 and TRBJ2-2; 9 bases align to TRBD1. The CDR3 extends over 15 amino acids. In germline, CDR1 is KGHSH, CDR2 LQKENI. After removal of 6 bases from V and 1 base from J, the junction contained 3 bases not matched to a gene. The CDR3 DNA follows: TGTGCCAGCTCCCCGGGACAGGGGAACACCGGGGAGCTGTTTTTT. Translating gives CASSPGQGNTGELFF.

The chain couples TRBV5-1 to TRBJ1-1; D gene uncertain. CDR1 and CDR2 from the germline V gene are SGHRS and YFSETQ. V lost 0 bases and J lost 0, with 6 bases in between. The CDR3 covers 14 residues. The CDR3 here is CASSLGSMNTEAFF. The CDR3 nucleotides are TGCGCCAGCAGCTTGGGTTCAATGAACACTGAAGCTTTCTTT.

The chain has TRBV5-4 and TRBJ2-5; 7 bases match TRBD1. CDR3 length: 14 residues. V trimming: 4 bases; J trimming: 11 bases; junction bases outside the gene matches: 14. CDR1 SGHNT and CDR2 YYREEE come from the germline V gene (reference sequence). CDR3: CASSLSGTVSGQYF. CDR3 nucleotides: TGTGCCAGCAGCCTCTCCGGGACAGTGAGTGGGCAGTACTTC. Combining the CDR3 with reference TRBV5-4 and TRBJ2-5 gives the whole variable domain ETGVTQSPTHLIKTRGQQVTLRCSSQSGHNTVSWYQQALGQGPQFIFQYYREEENGRGNFPPRFSGLQFPNYSSELNVNALELDDSALYLCASSLSGTVSGQYFGPGTRLLVL.

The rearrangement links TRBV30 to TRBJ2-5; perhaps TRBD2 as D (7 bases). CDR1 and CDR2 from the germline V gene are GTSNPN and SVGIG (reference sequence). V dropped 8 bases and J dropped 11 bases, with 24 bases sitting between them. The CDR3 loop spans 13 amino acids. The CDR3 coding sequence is TGTGCCCTAGAAAGGGGGGGGGCCGGAGAGCAGTACTTC. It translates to CALERGGAGEQYF.

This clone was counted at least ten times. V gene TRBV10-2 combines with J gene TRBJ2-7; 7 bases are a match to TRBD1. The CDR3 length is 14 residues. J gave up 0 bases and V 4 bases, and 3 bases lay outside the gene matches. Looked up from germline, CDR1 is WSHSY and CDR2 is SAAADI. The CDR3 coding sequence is TGCGCCAGCAGTGGACAGGGATTCTCCTACGAGCAGTACTTC. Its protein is CASSGQGFSYEQYF.

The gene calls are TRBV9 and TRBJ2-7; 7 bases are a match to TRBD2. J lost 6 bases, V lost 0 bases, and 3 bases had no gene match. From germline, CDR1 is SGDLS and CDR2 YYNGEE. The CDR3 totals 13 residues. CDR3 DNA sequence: TGTGCCAGCAGCGTAGAGGGAGGGGCCGAGCAGTACTTC. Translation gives CASSVEGGAEQYF.

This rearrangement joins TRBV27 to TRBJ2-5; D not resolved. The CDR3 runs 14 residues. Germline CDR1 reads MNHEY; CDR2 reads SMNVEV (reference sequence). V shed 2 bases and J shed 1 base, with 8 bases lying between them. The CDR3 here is CASSLGHLQETQYF. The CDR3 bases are TGTGCCAGCAGTTTAGGGCACCTCCAAGAGACCCAGTACTTC.

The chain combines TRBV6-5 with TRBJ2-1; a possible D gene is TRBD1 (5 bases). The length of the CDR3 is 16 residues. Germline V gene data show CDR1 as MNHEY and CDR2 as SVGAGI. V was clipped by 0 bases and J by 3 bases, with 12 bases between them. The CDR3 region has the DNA TGTGCCAGCAGTTACTCGAGTCCAGGGTACTACAATGAGCAGTTCTTC. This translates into CASSYSSPGYYNEQFF.

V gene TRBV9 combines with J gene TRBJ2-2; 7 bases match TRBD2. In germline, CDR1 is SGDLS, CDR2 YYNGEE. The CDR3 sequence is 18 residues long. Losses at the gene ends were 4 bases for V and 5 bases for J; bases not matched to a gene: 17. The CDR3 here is CASSFFPPSGSSTGELFF. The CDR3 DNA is TGTGCCAGCAGCTTCTTCCCCCCTAGCGGAAGTTCGACCGGGGAGCTGTTTTTT. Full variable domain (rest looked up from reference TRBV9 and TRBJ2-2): DSGVTQTPKHLITATGQRVTLRCSPRSGDLSVYWYQQSLDQGLQFLIQYYNGEERAKGNILERFSAQQFPDLHSELNLSSLELGDSALYFCASSFFPPSGSSTGELFFGEGSRLTVL.

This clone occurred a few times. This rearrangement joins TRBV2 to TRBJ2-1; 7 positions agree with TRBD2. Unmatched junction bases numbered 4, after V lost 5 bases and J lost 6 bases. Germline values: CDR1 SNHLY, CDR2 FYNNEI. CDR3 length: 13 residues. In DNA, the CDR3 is TGTGCCAGCAGTCGGGGGGAGAGCAATGAGCAGTTCTTC. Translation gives CASSRGESNEQFF.

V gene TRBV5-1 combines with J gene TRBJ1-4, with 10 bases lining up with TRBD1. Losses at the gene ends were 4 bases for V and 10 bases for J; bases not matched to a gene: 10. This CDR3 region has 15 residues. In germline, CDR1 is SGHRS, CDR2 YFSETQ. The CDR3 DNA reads TGCGCCAGCAGCGCCCGACAGGGGGCGGACGGAAAACTGTTTTTT. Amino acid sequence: CASSARQGADGKLFF. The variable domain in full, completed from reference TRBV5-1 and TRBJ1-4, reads KAGVTQTPRYLIKTRGQQVTLSCSPISGHRSVSWYQQTPGQGLQFLFEYFSETQRNKGNFPGRFSGRQFSNSRSEMNVSTLELGDSALYLCASSARQGADGKLFFGSGTQLSVL.

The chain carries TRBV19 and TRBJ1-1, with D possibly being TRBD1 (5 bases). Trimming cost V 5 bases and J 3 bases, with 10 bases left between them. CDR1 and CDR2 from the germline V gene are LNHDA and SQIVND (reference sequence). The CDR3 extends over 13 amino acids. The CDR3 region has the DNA TGTGCCAGTAGTCCGGGGGAGGACACTGAAGCTTTCTTT. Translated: CASSPGEDTEAFF.

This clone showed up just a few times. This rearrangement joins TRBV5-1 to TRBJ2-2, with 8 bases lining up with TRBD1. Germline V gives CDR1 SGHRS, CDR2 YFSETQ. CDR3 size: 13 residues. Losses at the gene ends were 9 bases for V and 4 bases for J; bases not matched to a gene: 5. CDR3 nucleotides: TGCGCCACTCGACAGGGGTCCACCGGGGAGCTGTTTTTT. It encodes CATRQGSTGELFF.

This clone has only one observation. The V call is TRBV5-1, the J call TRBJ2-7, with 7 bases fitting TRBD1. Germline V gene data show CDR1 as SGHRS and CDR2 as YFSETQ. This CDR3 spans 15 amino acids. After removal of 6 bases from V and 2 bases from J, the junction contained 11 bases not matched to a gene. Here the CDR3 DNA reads TGCGCCAGCACCCCTCGGACAGGCAAACCCTACGAGCAGTACTTC. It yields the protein CASTPRTGKPYEQYF.

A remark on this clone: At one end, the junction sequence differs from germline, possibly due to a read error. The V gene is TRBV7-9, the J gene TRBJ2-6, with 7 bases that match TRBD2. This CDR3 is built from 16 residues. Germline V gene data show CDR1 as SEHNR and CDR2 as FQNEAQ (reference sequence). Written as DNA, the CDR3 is TGTTCCAGCAGCTTAGCGTCGACAACGGGAGGCAACGTCCTGACTTTC. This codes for CSSSLASTTGGNVLTF.

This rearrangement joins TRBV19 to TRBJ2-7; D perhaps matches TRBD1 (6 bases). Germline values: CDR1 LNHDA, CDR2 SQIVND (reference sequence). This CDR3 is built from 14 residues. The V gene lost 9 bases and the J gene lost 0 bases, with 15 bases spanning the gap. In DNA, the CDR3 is TGTGCCAGCCCCCAGACAGGAAGCTCCTACGAGCAGTACTTC. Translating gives CASPQTGSSYEQYF.